These T cell receptor beta chains were read from a single sample in a study of T-cell memory formation after mild COVID-19. TCRdb re-analysed the 5' RACE reads in MiXCR, keeping a single row per CDR3 protein. The sample has about 170,000 distinct CDR3 sequences, approximately 12% seen once. Sequencing was performed on PBMCs or a T cell subset sorted from them (not recorded which). The origin of the receptors is a man in his late teens or twenties who had mild COVID-19 (a few samples of this study predate the infection). Cell type and time point are not known. The CDR3 runs from the conserved cysteine through the conserved F or W. Each record gives: D gene, J gene, clone size, V gene, CDR3 DNA, CDR3 protein. The D gene is left open where the match is weak. Not every row has a clone size; where given, it reads once, few, many or a size class.

d_gene: TRBD1; j_gene: TRBJ1-4; abundance: few; v_gene: TRBV24-1; CDR3nt: TGTGCCACCAGTGCCTGCCGGGACAGGGGGCGCAATGAAAAACTGTTTTTT; CDR3aa: CATSACRDRGRNEKLFF
d_gene: -; j_gene: TRBJ2-1; abundance: few; v_gene: TRBV11-2; CDR3nt: TGTGCCAGCAGCTCATCCCGGGAGCGATACAATGAGCAGTTCTTC; CDR3aa: CASSSSRERYNEQFF
d_gene: -; j_gene: TRBJ1-1; abundance: -; v_gene: TRBV6-5; CDR3nt: TGTGCCAGCAACCACGGGGCCAGGGGAGGGACTGAAGCTTTCTTT; CDR3aa: CASNHGARGGTEAFF
d_gene: -; j_gene: TRBJ1-4; abundance: many; v_gene: TRBV29-1; CDR3nt: TGCAGCGCCGCGTTGGACGGGGGTGAAAAACTGTTTTTT; CDR3aa: CSAALDGGEKLFF
d_gene: -; j_gene: TRBJ1-2; abundance: few; v_gene: TRBV27; CDR3nt: TGTGCCAGCAGTCCACGGCACGGGGGCGACTATGGCTACACCTTC; CDR3aa: CASSPRHGGDYGYTF
d_gene: -; j_gene: TRBJ1-6; abundance: -; v_gene: TRBV7-2; CDR3nt: TGTGCCAGCAGCTTAGATGGGTTGGGGGTTAATTCACCCCTCCACTTT; CDR3aa: CASSLDGLGVNSPLHF
d_gene: -; j_gene: TRBJ2-5; abundance: few; v_gene: TRBV12-3/TRBV12-4; CDR3nt: TGTGCCAGCAGTCCCCCGGGGTCAGGAACAGGGGAGACCCAGTACTTC; CDR3aa: CASSPPGSGTGETQYF
d_gene: TRBD1; j_gene: TRBJ1-1; abundance: -; v_gene: TRBV3-1; CDR3nt: TGTGCCAGCAGCCAGGTCCGGACAGGGACTAGGACTGAAGCTTTCTTT; CDR3aa: CASSQVRTGTRTEAFF
d_gene: TRBD1; j_gene: TRBJ1-2; abundance: few; v_gene: TRBV18; CDR3nt: TGTGCCAGCTCATTTCGGGGACAGGGGCGCTATGGCTACACCTTC; CDR3aa: CASSFRGQGRYGYTF
d_gene: -; j_gene: TRBJ2-4; abundance: few; v_gene: TRBV19; CDR3nt: TGTGCCAGTAGCACAGGGCAGGGTTTCAACATTCAGTACTTC; CDR3aa: CASSTGQGFNIQYF
d_gene: TRBD1; j_gene: TRBJ2-3; abundance: -; v_gene: TRBV6-6; CDR3nt: TGTGCCAGCAACCCGACAGGGGCCAGCACAGATACGCAGTATTTT; CDR3aa: CASNPTGASTDTQYF
d_gene: -; j_gene: TRBJ2-3; abundance: few; v_gene: TRBV3-1; CDR3nt: TGTGCCAGCAGCCAAGAAAAGGGTACGCAGTATTTT; CDR3aa: CASSQEKGTQYF
d_gene: -; j_gene: TRBJ2-3; abundance: many; v_gene: TRBV5-1; CDR3nt: TGCGCCAGCAGCGACACGTCGACCAGCACAGATACGCAGTATTTT; CDR3aa: CASSDTSTSTDTQYF
d_gene: -; j_gene: TRBJ2-2; abundance: few; v_gene: TRBV12-3/TRBV12-4; CDR3nt: TGTGCCAGCAGTTTAGCGCGAGGGGCAGCGGGCGGGGAGCTGTTTTTT; CDR3aa: CASSLARGAAGGELFF
d_gene: -; j_gene: TRBJ2-3; abundance: few; v_gene: TRBV28; CDR3nt: TGTGCCAGCAATTTAAAGGGGAAAGATACGCAGTATTTT; CDR3aa: CASNLKGKDTQYF
d_gene: -; j_gene: TRBJ2-3; abundance: -; v_gene: TRBV28; CDR3nt: TGTGCCAGCAGGGGGGTGCAGGGCCCAGATACGCAGTATTTT; CDR3aa: CASRGVQGPDTQYF
d_gene: -; j_gene: TRBJ2-4; abundance: -; v_gene: TRBV20-1; CDR3nt: TGCAGTGCTATCAGGGTTGCCAAAAACATTCAGTACTTC; CDR3aa: CSAIRVAKNIQYF
d_gene: -; j_gene: TRBJ2-2; abundance: many; v_gene: TRBV4-2; CDR3nt: TGTGCCAGCAGCCAAGTGATTTCCGGATGGCTGTTTTTT; CDR3aa: CASSQVISGWLFF
d_gene: -; j_gene: TRBJ1-5; abundance: few; v_gene: TRBV20-1; CDR3nt: TGCAGTGCTAGAGTCGGGAATAGCAATCAGCCCCAGCATTTT; CDR3aa: CSARVGNSNQPQHF
d_gene: -; j_gene: TRBJ2-5; abundance: once; v_gene: TRBV7-2; CDR3nt: TGTGCCAGCAGCTTAGCGCGGCGAGCCAGGGGCCGGGAGACCCAGTACTTC; CDR3aa: CASSLARRARGRETQYF
d_gene: TRBD1; j_gene: TRBJ1-4; abundance: few; v_gene: TRBV19; CDR3nt: TGTGCCAGTAGTACCCCGGGACAGGGGGATGAAAAACTGTTTTTT; CDR3aa: CASSTPGQGDEKLFF
d_gene: -; j_gene: TRBJ2-1; abundance: many; v_gene: TRBV2; CDR3nt: TGTGCCAGCGGGCCCTACAATGAGCAGTTCTTC; CDR3aa: CASGPYNEQFF
d_gene: TRBD2; j_gene: TRBJ2-1; abundance: -; v_gene: TRBV6-5; CDR3nt: TGTGCCAGCAGTGCGACAGCGGGGAGCTCCTACAATGAGCAGTTCTTC; CDR3aa: CASSATAGSSYNEQFF
d_gene: TRBD2; j_gene: TRBJ2-3; abundance: many; v_gene: TRBV5-1; CDR3nt: TGCGCCAGCAGCTCCATAGCGGGGGGGGCAGATACGCAGTATTTT; CDR3aa: CASSSIAGGADTQYF
d_gene: TRBD1; j_gene: TRBJ1-2; abundance: once; v_gene: TRBV7-8; CDR3nt: TGTGCCAGCAGCCCCGAGAGGGGGCTCGGCGGCTACACCTTC; CDR3aa: CASSPERGLGGYTF
d_gene: -; j_gene: TRBJ1-1; abundance: many; v_gene: TRBV6-5; CDR3nt: TGTGCCAGCAGTTTCGGGGACACTGAAGCTTTCTTT; CDR3aa: CASSFGDTEAFF
d_gene: -; j_gene: TRBJ2-5; abundance: few; v_gene: TRBV10-3; CDR3nt: TGTGCCATCAAAGGAGGGGGCTCGGGATTAAAGACCCAGTACTTC; CDR3aa: CAIKGGGSGLKTQYF
d_gene: TRBD1; j_gene: TRBJ1-6; abundance: -; v_gene: TRBV5-1; CDR3nt: TGCGCCAGCAGAGTTTCCGGGACAGGGGGTTCACCCCTCCACTTT; CDR3aa: CASRVSGTGGSPLHF
d_gene: TRBD2; j_gene: TRBJ2-7; abundance: -; v_gene: TRBV6-5; CDR3nt: TGTGCCAGCAGCCACCTCCGGGGGGGATCTCTCCAGCAGTACTTC; CDR3aa: CASSHLRGGSLQQYF
d_gene: TRBD2; j_gene: TRBJ2-1; abundance: few; v_gene: TRBV19; CDR3nt: TGTGCCAGTATAAGCGGGGGAGCCTACAATGAGCAGTTCTTC; CDR3aa: CASISGGAYNEQFF
d_gene: TRBD2; j_gene: TRBJ2-7; abundance: -; v_gene: TRBV7-2; CDR3nt: TGTGCCAGCAGCTTGGTAGCGGGGGATACCTACGAGCAGTACTTC; CDR3aa: CASSLVAGDTYEQYF
d_gene: -; j_gene: TRBJ1-5; abundance: few; v_gene: TRBV4-2; CDR3nt: TGTGCCAGCAGCAGGGCGAGCAATCAGCCCCAGCATTTT; CDR3aa: CASSRASNQPQHF
d_gene: TRBD1; j_gene: TRBJ2-3; abundance: -; v_gene: TRBV9; CDR3nt: TGTGCCAGCAGCGTAGTTGGGACAGGAGCTAAAGATACGCAGTATTTT; CDR3aa: CASSVVGTGAKDTQYF
d_gene: -; j_gene: TRBJ2-3; abundance: -; v_gene: TRBV12-3/TRBV12-4; CDR3nt: TGTGCCAGCAGTTTAACATCAGATACGCAGTATTTT; CDR3aa: CASSLTSDTQYF
d_gene: TRBD1; j_gene: TRBJ2-1; abundance: -; v_gene: TRBV5-1; CDR3nt: TGCGCCAGCAGCCCCAAGGTCCCGGGACAGGGGGACAATGAGCAGTTCTTC; CDR3aa: CASSPKVPGQGDNEQFF
d_gene: -; j_gene: TRBJ2-2; abundance: -; v_gene: TRBV7-2; CDR3nt: TGTGCCAGCAGCTTACCGCCAAACCGAGGAGGGGAGCTGTTTTTT; CDR3aa: CASSLPPNRGGELFF
d_gene: -; j_gene: TRBJ2-3; abundance: few; v_gene: TRBV4-2; CDR3nt: TGTGCCAGCAGCCAAGGTGCATACGGGGGAGACACAGATACGCAGTATTTT; CDR3aa: CASSQGAYGGDTDTQYF
d_gene: -; j_gene: TRBJ2-6; abundance: -; v_gene: TRBV5-1; CDR3nt: TGCGCCAGCCGACAGGCCGGCGGGGCCAACGTCCTGACTTTC; CDR3aa: CASRQAGGANVLTF
d_gene: -; j_gene: TRBJ2-5; abundance: many; v_gene: TRBV6-2/TRBV6-3; CDR3nt: TGTGCCAGCAGTTACCCGGAACAGACCCAGTACTTC; CDR3aa: CASSYPEQTQYF
d_gene: -; j_gene: TRBJ2-1; abundance: -; v_gene: TRBV21-1; CDR3nt: TGTGCCAGCAGCAAAGCGAATGAGCAGTTCTTC; CDR3aa: CASSKANEQFF